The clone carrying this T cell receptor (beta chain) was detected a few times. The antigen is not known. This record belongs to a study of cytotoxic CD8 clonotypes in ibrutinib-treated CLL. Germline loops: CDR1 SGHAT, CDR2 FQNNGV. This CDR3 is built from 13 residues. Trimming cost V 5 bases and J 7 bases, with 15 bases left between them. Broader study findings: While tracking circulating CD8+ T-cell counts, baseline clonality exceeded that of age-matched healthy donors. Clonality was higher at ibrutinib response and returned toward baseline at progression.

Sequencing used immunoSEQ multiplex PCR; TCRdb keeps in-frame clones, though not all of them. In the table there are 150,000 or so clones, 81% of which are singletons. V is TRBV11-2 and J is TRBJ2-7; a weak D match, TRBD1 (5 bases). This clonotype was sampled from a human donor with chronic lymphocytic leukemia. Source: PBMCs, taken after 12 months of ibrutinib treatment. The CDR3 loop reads CASSHLGPIEQYF. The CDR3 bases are TGTGCCAGCAGCCACCTGGGGCCTATAGAGCAGTACTTC.